Sequencing of this TCR beta chain was carried out in a study of cytomegalovirus exposure and HLA in healthy donors. Study-level background: Around 77% of some 390 genotyped donors fell in the Caucasian-associated ancestry cluster.

CDR3 size: 14 residues. Germline V gives CDR1 MNHNY, CDR2 SVGAGI (reference sequence). V was clipped by 2 bases and J by 5 bases, with 12 bases between them. The PCR made use of 60 Vbeta and 13 Jbeta primers. Assay used: immunoSEQ multiplex PCR; TCRdb lists only in-frame clones, some missing. The table has more than 200,000 clones, around 85% seen once. Study-wide findings and caveats: Being productive about 87% or about 30% of the time was typical of most TCR beta V segments in an earlier analysis. As a later analysis revealed, most CMV-associated TCR beta chains appeared HLA-restricted.

Concerning this clone: Its antigen is unknown.

This receptor was taken from a girl aged 2 to 10 in good health and CMV-seronegative. Sample: PBMCs. The genes are TRBV6-6 and TRBJ1-2; possibly TRBD1 for D (6 bases). The CDR3 is CASSYSKGVYGYTF. The CDR3 DNA reads as TGTGCCAGCAGTTACAGTAAGGGGGTGTATGGCTACACCTTC.